This T cell receptor beta chain originates from a study of blood T cell repertoires in COVID-19. Only in-frame clones appear in the TCRdb table, and some are missing; sequencing was by immunoSEQ multiplex PCR. This sample has about 42,000 clones, with about three quarters found just once. J gave up 4 bases and V 6 bases, and 13 bases lay outside the gene matches. CDR1 LNHDA and CDR2 SQIVND come from the germline V gene (reference sequence). This CDR3 contains 16 residues. This sequence originates from a man aged 70-80 years with active or convalescent COVID-19. This sequence joins TRBV19 and TRBJ2-3; 7 bases map to TRBD1. Sequenced sample: peripheral blood. The CDR3 DNA is TGTGCCAGTAGCTGGGACAGACATTATGGCGCAGATACGCAGTATTTT. It yields the protein CASSWDRHYGADTQYF.